This is a list of T cell receptor beta chains from one sample in a study of blood T cells in healthy people across ages. TCRdb itself ran the 5' RACE reads through MiXCR, one entry per CDR3 protein. The sample records some 1.6 million distinct CDR3 sequences, roughly 32% being singletons. Input material: blood. These TCRs come from a young woman in good health. Each CDR3 is given with its conserved first and last residue. The D gene is left open where the match is weak. The size field is filled for only some rows; it gives once, few, many or a size class.

V,D,size,J,DNA,CDR3
TRBV20-1,-,few,TRBJ2-6,TGCAGTGCTAGGCACCTGTCTGGGGCCAACGTCCTGACTTTC,CSARHLSGANVLTF
TRBV11-2,TRBD1,few,TRBJ2-7,TGTGCCAGCAGCACAAGGGACAGCCACGGAAGCTCCTACGAGCAGTACTTC,CASSTRDSHGSSYEQYF
TRBV9,TRBD1,-,TRBJ2-3,TGTGCCAGCAGCGTAGACGGGACAGGGGTCACAGATACGCAGTATTTT,CASSVDGTGVTDTQYF
TRBV20-1,-,few,TRBJ2-1,TGCAGTGCTAGAGATCTCCTAGGCAATGAGCAGTTCTTC,CSARDLLGNEQFF
TRBV15,-,-,TRBJ2-5,TGTGCCACCAGCAGACCGCTGGCCCAAGGGACCCAGTACTTC,CATSRPLAQGTQYF
TRBV9,TRBD2,-,TRBJ2-7,TGTGCCAGCAGCGTAGGTTCCAGCGGGGGGACCCACGAGCAGTACTTC,CASSVGSSGGTHEQYF
TRBV11-1,-,-,TRBJ2-7,TGTGCCAGCAGCTTAAGGCAACCGACCTCCTACGAGCAGTACTTC,CASSLRQPTSYEQYF
TRBV20-1,-,many,TRBJ1-4,TGCAGTGCTTTGTATAGTCCGCATGAAAAACTGTTTTTT,CSALYSPHEKLFF
TRBV9,TRBD2,few,TRBJ2-5,TGTGCCAGCAACCGGGGGGGTGGGACCCAGTACTTC,CASNRGGGTQYF
TRBV3-1,TRBD1,few,TRBJ1-2,TGTGCCAGCAGCCCCGGCAAGGGGGCAGAGGGCTACACCTTC,CASSPGKGAEGYTF
TRBV9,TRBD2,-,TRBJ2-1,TGTGCCAGCAGGGCTAGCGGGAGCAATGAGCAGTTCTTC,CASRASGSNEQFF
TRBV15,-,few,TRBJ2-5,TGTGCCACCAGCAGAGCAATAGGGAAAGGGCAAGAGACCCAGTACTTC,CATSRAIGKGQETQYF
TRBV4-2,-,-,TRBJ2-1,TGTGCCAGCAGCCGGTGGGTGGGGGAAGGCTCCTACAATGGGCAGTTCTTC,CASSRWVGEGSYNGQFF
TRBV20-1,TRBD2,few,TRBJ2-7,TGCAGTGAAACCGGGACTAGCTCCTACGAGCAGTACTTC,CSETGTSSYEQYF
TRBV2,-,-,TRBJ2-7,TGTGCCAGCAGGGGGACATTTACCTACGAGCAGTACTTC,CASRGTFTYEQYF
TRBV27,TRBD1,-,TRBJ1-2,TGTGCCAGCAGGACAGGGTGGACCGGCTACACCTTC,CASRTGWTGYTF
TRBV6-1,-,-,TRBJ2-7,TGTGCCAGCTTGCCCAGCGGCTCGGGCGCGGTTAATAGCGAGCAGTACTTC,CASLPSGSGAVNSEQYF
TRBV20-1,-,many,TRBJ2-3,TGCAGTGCTAGTATGTTCTCGGGAGTTGGAGCAGATACGCAGTATTTT,CSASMFSGVGADTQYF
TRBV7-2,-,few,TRBJ2-1,TGTGCCAGCAGCTCGGACTTCTATACTACGGAGCAGTTCTTC,CASSSDFYTTEQFF
TRBV7-9,-,-,TRBJ1-6,TGTGCCAGCAGCTCGGACCCCCGGAGTTCACCCCTCCACTTT,CASSSDPRSSPLHF
TRBV10-2,TRBD1,-,TRBJ2-1,TGCGCCAGCAGTGAGTACAGGGGTTATTACAATGAGCAGTTCTTC,CASSEYRGYYNEQFF
TRBV20-1,TRBD2,-,TRBJ2-5,TGCAGTGCTAGAGATGGGGAGGGACGAGAGACCCAGTACTTC,CSARDGEGRETQYF
TRBV6-2/TRBV6-3,TRBD2,-,TRBJ2-5,TGTGCCAGCAGTCAGGGACTAGCGGGAAATACGGAGACCCAGTACTTC,CASSQGLAGNTETQYF
TRBV27,TRBD2,-,TRBJ2-5,TGTGCCAGCAGTTTAGGTTCTAGGGCGGGAGGGACCCAGTACTTT,CASSLGSRAGGTQYF
TRBV28,TRBD2,few,TRBJ2-3,TGTGCCAGCAGTTCCGCCCCCGGACTAGCCAGCACAGATACGCAGTATTTT,CASSSAPGLASTDTQYF
TRBV20-1,TRBD1,few,TRBJ1-6,TGCAGTGCTAGAGAGGACAGGTGGAATTCACCCCTCCACTTT,CSAREDRWNSPLHF
TRBV20-1,TRBD2,-,TRBJ2-5,TGCAGTGCTTCCAGAATCGGACGACTAGCGGGAGGGGAGACCCAGTACTTC,CSASRIGRLAGGETQYF
TRBV3-1,-,once,TRBJ2-1,TGTGCCAGCAGCCAAGACCCACAGAATGAGCAGTTCTTC,CASSQDPQNEQFF
TRBV27,-,-,TRBJ1-4,TGTGCCAGCAGTTCCCAGGGGCCTAATGAAAAACTGTTTTTT,CASSSQGPNEKLFF
TRBV7-8,TRBD2,-,TRBJ2-7,TGTGCCAGCAGCTCGGGACTAGCGGGAACTTCCTACGAGCAGTACTTC,CASSSGLAGTSYEQYF
TRBV6-5,-,few,TRBJ2-7,TGTGCCAGCAGACTCGGGACGGGGACCTACGAGCAGTACTTC,CASRLGTGTYEQYF
TRBV7-2,-,-,TRBJ2-2,TGTGCCAGCAGCTTTAATCAGGGGTACACCGGGGAGCTGTTTTTT,CASSFNQGYTGELFF
TRBV20-1,-,-,TRBJ1-4,TGCAGTGCTAGCCTCCCGGGGGGGACTAATGAAAAACTGTTTTTT,CSASLPGGTNEKLFF
TRBV7-8,-,-,TRBJ2-7,TGTGCCAGCAGCTTGGGGACTGCTCCGGGTCCTGGCGAGCAGTACTTC,CASSLGTAPGPGEQYF
TRBV5-1,-,few,TRBJ2-4,TGCGCCAGCAGGCATACCGGTGCCAAAAACATTCAGTACTTC,CASRHTGAKNIQYF
TRBV7-3,-,-,TRBJ2-3,TGTGCCAGCAGCTTACTTGGGAGCGATGATACGCAGTATTTT,CASSLLGSDDTQYF
TRBV12-3/TRBV12-4,-,many,TRBJ2-5,TGTGCCAGCAGTGTAAGGGACCAAGAGACCCAGTACTTC,CASSVRDQETQYF
TRBV7-8,TRBD1,-,TRBJ2-5,TGTGCCAGCAGCTTAGTAGGGGGCATGTACCAAGAGACCCAGTACTTC,CASSLVGGMYQETQYF
TRBV30,TRBD2,-,TRBJ2-2,TGTGCCTGGACCAGACTAGCGGGGAACACCGGGGAGCTGTTTTTT,CAWTRLAGNTGELFF
TRBV3-1,-,-,TRBJ1-1,TGTGCCAGCAGATACAGAGGGTCGGAAGGGACTGAAGCTTTCTTT,CASRYRGSEGTEAFF
TRBV7-9,TRBD2,-,TRBJ2-1,TGTGCCAGCAGCCACCGGATAGCGGGGCCCAAGGATGAGCAGTTCTTC,CASSHRIAGPKDEQFF
TRBV6-2/TRBV6-3,-,-,TRBJ2-5,TGTGCCAGCAGTGACGCGGGGGCACTAGAGACCCAGTACTTC,CASSDAGALETQYF
TRBV9,-,-,TRBJ2-7,TGTGCCAGCAGCCCCCGGGTCTCGAGGTACGAGCAGTACTTC,CASSPRVSRYEQYF
TRBV20-1,TRBD2,-,TRBJ2-7,TGCAGTGCTTGGACTAGCGGGGACCGATACGAGCAGTACTTC,CSAWTSGDRYEQYF
TRBV7-9,TRBD1,-,TRBJ2-3,TGTGCCAGCAGCTTTTCTCGGACAGGGGGCACAGATACGCAGTATTTT,CASSFSRTGGTDTQYF
TRBV3-1,TRBD2,-,TRBJ2-5,TGTGCCAGTTCGGGGGGGGGTCCAATTGGAGAGACCCAGTACTTC,CASSGGGPIGETQYF
TRBV6-5,TRBD1,-,TRBJ1-2,TGTGCCAGCAGTCCTTGGACAGGGGCGCAGTATGGCTACACCTTC,CASSPWTGAQYGYTF
TRBV6-1,TRBD1,-,TRBJ1-2,TGTGCCAGCAGTGAGGGGGGGACAGGGAGGTCCCGTGTTGGGTATGGCTACACCTTC,CASSEGGTGRSRVGYGYTF
TRBV2,-,-,TRBJ2-4,TGTGCCAGCGGAGGGGGAAACATTCAGTACTTC,CASGGGNIQYF
TRBV12-3/TRBV12-4,TRBD2,-,TRBJ2-3,TGTGCCAGCAGTTCTCAAGCGGGAGCGGTGAGCACAGATACGCAGTATTTT,CASSSQAGAVSTDTQYF
TRBV6-6,-,-,TRBJ1-2,TGTGCCAGCAGGCCCTTAGAGGGGAAAAGTGGCTACACCTTC,CASRPLEGKSGYTF
TRBV6-1,TRBD2,-,TRBJ2-3,TGTGCCAGCAGTGATGGCGGGGGGAGGGATACGCAGTATTTT,CASSDGGGRDTQYF
TRBV12-3/TRBV12-4,TRBD2,few,TRBJ2-1,TGTGCCAGCAGTTTAGTCTCGGGAGGCCACAATGAGCAGTTCTTC,CASSLVSGGHNEQFF
TRBV29-1,-,few,TRBJ2-1,TGCAGCGTCGTTACCGGGACCTGGGGTAATGAGCAGTTCTTC,CSVVTGTWGNEQFF
TRBV7-6,TRBD1,few,TRBJ2-5,TGTGCCAGCAGCTTCGTACCCAGGGGGTTAGAGACCCAGTACTTC,CASSFVPRGLETQYF
TRBV6-1,TRBD2,few,TRBJ2-2,TGTGCCAGCTCCCTTACGGGGACTAGCGTTTACACCGGGGAGCTGTTTTTT,CASSLTGTSVYTGELFF
TRBV4-1,-,-,TRBJ2-7,TGCGCCAGCAGCCAAGATGGGGGACGGGGGTACCTCTACGAGCAGTACTTC,CASSQDGGRGYLYEQYF
TRBV20-1,-,-,TRBJ2-3,TGCAGTGCATCTCACACAGATACGCGGTATTTT,CSASHTDTRYF
TRBV24-1,TRBD1,-,TRBJ2-1,TGTGCCACCAGTGATCAAGGACAGGGGAACAATGAGCAGTTCTTC,CATSDQGQGNNEQFF
TRBV10-3,-,few,TRBJ2-3,TGTGCCATCAGTGAGTCGGTGGATACGCAGTATTTT,CAISESVDTQYF